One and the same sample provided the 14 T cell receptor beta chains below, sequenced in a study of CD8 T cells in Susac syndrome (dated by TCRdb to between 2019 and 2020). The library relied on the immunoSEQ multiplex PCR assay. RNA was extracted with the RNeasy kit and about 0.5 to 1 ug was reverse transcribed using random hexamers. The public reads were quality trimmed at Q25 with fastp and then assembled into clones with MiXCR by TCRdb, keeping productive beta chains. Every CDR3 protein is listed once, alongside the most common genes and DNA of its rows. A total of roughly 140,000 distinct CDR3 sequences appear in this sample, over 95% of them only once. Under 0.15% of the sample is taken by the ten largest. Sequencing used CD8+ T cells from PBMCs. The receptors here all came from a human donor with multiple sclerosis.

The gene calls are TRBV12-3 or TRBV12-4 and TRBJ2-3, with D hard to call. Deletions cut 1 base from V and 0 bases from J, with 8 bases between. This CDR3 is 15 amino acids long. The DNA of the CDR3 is TGTGCCAGCAGTTTAGTTAGCCCTAGCACAGATACGCAGTATTTT. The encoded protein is CASSLVSPSTDTQYF.

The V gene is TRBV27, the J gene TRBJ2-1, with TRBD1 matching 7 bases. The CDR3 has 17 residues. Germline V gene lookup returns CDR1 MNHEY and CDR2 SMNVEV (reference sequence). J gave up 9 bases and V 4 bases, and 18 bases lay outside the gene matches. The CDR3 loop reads CASSSEWGQILFGEQFF. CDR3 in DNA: TGTGCCAGCAGTTCAGAATGGGGACAGATCCTATTTGGTGAGCAGTTCTTC.

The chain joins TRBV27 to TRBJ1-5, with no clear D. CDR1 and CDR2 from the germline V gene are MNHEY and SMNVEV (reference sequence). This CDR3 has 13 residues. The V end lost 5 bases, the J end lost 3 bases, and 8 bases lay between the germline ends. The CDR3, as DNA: TGTGCCAGCAGTCACGGACTCAATCAGCCCCAGCATTTT. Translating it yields CASSHGLNQPQHF.

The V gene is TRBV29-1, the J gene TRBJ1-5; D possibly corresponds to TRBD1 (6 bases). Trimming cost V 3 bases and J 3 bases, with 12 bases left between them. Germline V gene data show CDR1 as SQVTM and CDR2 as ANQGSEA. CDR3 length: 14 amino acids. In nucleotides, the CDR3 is TGCAGCGTTGATTTAGGGGGTTCCAATCAGCCCCAGCATTTT. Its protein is CSVDLGGSNQPQHF.

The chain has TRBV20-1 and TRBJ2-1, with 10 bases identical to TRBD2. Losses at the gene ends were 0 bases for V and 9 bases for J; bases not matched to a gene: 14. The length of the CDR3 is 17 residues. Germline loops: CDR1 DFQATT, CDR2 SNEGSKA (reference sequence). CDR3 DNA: TGCAGTGCTAGAGATAATTTAAGGCTAGCGGGGGAAATTGAGCAGTTCTTC. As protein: CSARDNLRLAGEIEQFF.

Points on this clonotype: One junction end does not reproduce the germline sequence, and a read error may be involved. CDR3 sequence reads: CSVEGIDTGELFF. In nucleotides, the CDR3 is TGCAGCGTAGAAGGGATAGACACCGGGGAGCTGTTTTTT. V and J are TRBV29-1 and TRBJ2-2; D gene unclear. Germline-derived CDR1 and CDR2 are SQVTM and ANQGSEA. The CDR3 loop spans 13 amino acids.

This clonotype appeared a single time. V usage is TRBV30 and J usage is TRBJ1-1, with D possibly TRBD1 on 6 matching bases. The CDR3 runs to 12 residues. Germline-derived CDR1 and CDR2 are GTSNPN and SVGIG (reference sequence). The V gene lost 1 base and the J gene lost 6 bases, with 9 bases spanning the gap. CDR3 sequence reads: CAWSGNRAEAFF. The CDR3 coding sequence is TGTGCCTGGAGTGGTAACAGGGCTGAAGCTTTCTTT.

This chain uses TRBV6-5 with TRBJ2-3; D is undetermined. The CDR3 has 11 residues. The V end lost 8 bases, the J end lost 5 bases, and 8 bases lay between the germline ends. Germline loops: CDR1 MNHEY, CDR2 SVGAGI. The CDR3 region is CASGWGDTQYF. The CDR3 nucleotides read TGTGCCAGCGGTTGGGGAGATACGCAGTATTTT.

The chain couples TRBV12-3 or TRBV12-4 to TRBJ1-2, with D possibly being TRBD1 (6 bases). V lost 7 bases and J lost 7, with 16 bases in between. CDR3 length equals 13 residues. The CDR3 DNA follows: TGTGCCAGCACCCAGCCAGGGGCGCCTGGCTACACCTTC. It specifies CASTQPGAPGYTF.

The CDR3 region has the DNA TGCGCCAGCAGCACACGGCCAGGGAACGAGCAGTACGTC. As protein: CASSTRPGNEQYV. The V gene is TRBV5-1, the J gene TRBJ2-7; a possible D gene is TRBD1 (5 bases). V was cut by 4 bases and J by 5 bases, with 13 bases left in between. CDR1 SGHRS and CDR2 YFSETQ come from the germline V gene. The CDR3 is 13 amino acids.

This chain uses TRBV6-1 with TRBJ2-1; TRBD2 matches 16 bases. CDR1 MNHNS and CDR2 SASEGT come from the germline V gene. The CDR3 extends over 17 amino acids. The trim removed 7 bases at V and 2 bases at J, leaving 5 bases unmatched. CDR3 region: CASILGLAGGPYNEQFF. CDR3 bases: TGTGCCAGCATTCTGGGACTAGCGGGGGGGCCCTACAATGAGCAGTTCTTC.

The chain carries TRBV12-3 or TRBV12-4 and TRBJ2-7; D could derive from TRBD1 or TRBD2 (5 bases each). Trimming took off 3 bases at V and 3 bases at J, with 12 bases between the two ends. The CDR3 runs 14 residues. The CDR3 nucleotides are TGTGCCAGCAGTTTGGGGCTAGCCCACTACGAGCAGTACTTC. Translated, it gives CASSLGLAHYEQYF.

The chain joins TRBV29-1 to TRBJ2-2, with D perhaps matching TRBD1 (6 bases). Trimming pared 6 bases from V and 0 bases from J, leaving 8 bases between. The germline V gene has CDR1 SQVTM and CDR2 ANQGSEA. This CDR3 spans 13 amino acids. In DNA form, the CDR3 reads TGCAGCGTCCGGACAGCGAACACCGGGGAGCTGTTTTTT. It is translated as CSVRTANTGELFF.

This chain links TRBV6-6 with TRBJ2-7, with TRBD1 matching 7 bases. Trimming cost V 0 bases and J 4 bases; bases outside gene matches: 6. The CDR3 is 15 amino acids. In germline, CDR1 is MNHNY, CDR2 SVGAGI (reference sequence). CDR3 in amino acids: CASSYSKQGDYEQYV. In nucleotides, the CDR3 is TGTGCCAGCAGTTACTCGAAGCAGGGGGATTACGAGCAGTACGTC.